This paragraph covers one T cell receptor (beta chain) sequence. Its antigen is as yet unknown. The junction and the germline gene differ at one end; a read error may be behind it. In germline, CDR1 is SGHAT, CDR2 FQNNGV. This CDR3 region has 15 residues. These data belong to a study of shared clonotypes between healthy human individuals. Assay used: immunoSEQ multiplex PCR; TCRdb lists only in-frame clones, some missing. The table includes about 680,000 clones, 92% detected once. Study results and caveats: Across subsets, estimated richness was generally greater for naive than for memory populations.

Naive CD8 cells comprised CD45RO-negative, CCR7-positively selected cells, excluding terminally differentiated effector memory CD45RA+ cells. All donors were Caucasian adults living in Nashville, Tennessee. The sequenced sample was naive CD8+ T cells sorted from blood. V and J are TRBV11-2 and TRBJ2-7; D possibly corresponds to TRBD2 (6 bases). The clonotype comes from a man aged 25 to 45 in good health. Here the CDR3 reads CTSSNGGFSGYEQYF. CDR3 in DNA: TGTACCAGCAGTAACGGGGGTTTTAGTGGGTACGAGCAGTACTTC.